This TCR beta chain was recovered during a study of blood T cell repertoires in COVID-19. Across the whole study: Both acute and convalescent COVID-19 samples were obtained from the United States, Italy and Spain. In each case, the material was cDNA or gDNA derived from T cells, B-cell-depleted T cells, or PBMCs.

In the authors' workflow: Reference gene primer amplification gave estimated nucleated cell counts. Clones were read by immunoSEQ multiplex PCR, and TCRdb kept only the in-frame ones, dropping some. The V and J calls and clone size come from that table; D and trimming were worked out from the DNA. The sample yields about 480,000 clones, roughly 89% seen once. This CDR3 is built from 18 residues. The germline V gene encodes CDR1 KGHDR and CDR2 SFDVKD. V was shortened by 5 bases and J by 2 bases, with 20 bases between the two germline ends. V is TRBV24-1 and J is TRBJ2-2, with D tentatively TRBD1 (6 bases). The clonotype originates from a woman aged 45 to 65 with COVID-19, enrolled during active disease. The sample was peripheral blood. The CDR3 DNA follows: TGTGCCACCAGTGCTGTCGCCGGGACAACCTTCAACACCGGGGAGCTGTTTTTT. Translation: CATSAVAGTTFNTGELFF.